The 2 T cell receptor beta chains listed next were all sequenced from one sample in a study of blood T cell repertoires in COVID-19. The data were produced by immunoSEQ multiplex PCR, yet TCRdb's version contains in-frame clones alone and is incomplete. Here the sample spans some 74,000 clones, more than 65% being singletons. The specimen sequenced was peripheral blood. These receptors were obtained from a woman aged 45-59 years with acute or convalescent COVID-19.

A remark on this clone: The same CDR3 also results from other DNA sequences found in this sample. This rearrangement joins TRBV19 to TRBJ1-5; tentative D call: TRBD1 (6 bases). V was clipped by 0 bases and J by 3 bases, with 9 bases between them. This CDR3 spans 15 amino acids. Germline CDR1 LNHDA, CDR2 SQIVND (reference sequence). CDR3 sequence: CASSIEQGLNQPQHF. The CDR3 DNA is TGTGCCAGTAGTATAGAACAGGGCCTCAATCAGCCCCAGCATTTT.

The chain links TRBV19 to TRBJ1-6; 7 bases fit TRBD1. The V gene's germline CDR1 is LNHDA and CDR2 SQIVND (reference sequence). V was pared by 7 bases and J by 6 bases, with 3 bases of the junction left unmatched. The CDR3 has 13 residues. CDR3 sequence: CASKGQSNSPLHF. DNA of the CDR3: TGTGCCAGTAAGGGACAGAGTAATTCACCCCTCCACTTT.